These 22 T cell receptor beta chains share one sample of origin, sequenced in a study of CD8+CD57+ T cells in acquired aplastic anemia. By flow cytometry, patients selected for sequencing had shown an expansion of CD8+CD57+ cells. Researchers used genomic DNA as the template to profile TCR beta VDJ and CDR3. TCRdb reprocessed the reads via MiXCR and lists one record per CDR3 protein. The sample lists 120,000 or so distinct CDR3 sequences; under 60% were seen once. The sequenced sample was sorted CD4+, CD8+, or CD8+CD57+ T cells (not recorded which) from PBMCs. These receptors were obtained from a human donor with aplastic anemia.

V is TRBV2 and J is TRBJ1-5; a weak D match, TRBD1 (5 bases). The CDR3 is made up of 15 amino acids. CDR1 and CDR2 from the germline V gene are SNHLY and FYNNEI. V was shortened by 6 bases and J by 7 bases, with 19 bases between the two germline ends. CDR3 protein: CASSRPLSGRQPQHF. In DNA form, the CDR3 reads TGTGCCAGCAGCCGTCCCTTGTCAGGGAGGCAGCCCCAGCATTTT.

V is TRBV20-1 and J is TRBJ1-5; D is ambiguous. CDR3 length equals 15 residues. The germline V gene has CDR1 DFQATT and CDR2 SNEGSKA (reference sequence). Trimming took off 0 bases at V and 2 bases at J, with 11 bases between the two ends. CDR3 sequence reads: CSAREYSLGNQPQHF. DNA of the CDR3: TGCAGTGCTAGAGAATACAGCCTGGGCAATCAGCCCCAGCATTTT.

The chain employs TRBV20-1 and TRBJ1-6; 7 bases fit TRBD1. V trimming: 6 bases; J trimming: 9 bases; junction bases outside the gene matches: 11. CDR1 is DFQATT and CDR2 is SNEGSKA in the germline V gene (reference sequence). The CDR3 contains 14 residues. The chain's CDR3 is CSAWVSRGSSPLHF. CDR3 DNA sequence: TGCAGTGCCTGGGTGAGCAGGGGGAGTTCACCCCTCCACTTT.

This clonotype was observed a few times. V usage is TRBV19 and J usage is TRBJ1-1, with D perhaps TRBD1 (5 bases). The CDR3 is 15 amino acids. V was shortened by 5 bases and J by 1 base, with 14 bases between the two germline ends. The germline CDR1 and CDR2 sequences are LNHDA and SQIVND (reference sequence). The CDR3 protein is CASSPLGGENTEAFF. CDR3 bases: TGTGCCAGTAGTCCCCTGGGAGGGGAGAACACTGAAGCTTTCTTT.

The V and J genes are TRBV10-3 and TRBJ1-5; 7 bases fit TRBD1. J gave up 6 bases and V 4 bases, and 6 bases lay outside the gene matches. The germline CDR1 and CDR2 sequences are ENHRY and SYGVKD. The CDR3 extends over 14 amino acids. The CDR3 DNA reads TGTGCCATCAGTGCCGCCGGGACAGTTCAGCCCCAGCATTTT. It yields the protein CAISAAGTVQPQHF.

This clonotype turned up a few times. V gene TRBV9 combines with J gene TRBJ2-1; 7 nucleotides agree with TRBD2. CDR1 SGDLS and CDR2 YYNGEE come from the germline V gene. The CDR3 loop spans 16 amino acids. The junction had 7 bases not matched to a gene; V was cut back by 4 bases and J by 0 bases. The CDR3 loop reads CASSTSGASSYNEQFF. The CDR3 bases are TGTGCCAGCAGCACCAGCGGGGCCAGCTCCTACAATGAGCAGTTCTTC.

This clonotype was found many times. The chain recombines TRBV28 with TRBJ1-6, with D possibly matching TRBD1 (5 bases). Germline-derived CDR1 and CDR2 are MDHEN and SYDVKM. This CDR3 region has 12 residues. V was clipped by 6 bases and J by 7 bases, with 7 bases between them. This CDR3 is CASRSGNSPLHF. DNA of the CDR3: TGTGCCAGCAGATCAGGGAATTCACCCCTCCACTTT. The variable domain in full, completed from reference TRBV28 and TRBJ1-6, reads DVKVTQSSRYLVKRTGEKVFLECVQDMDHENMFWYRQDPGLGLRLIYFSYDVKMKEKGDIPEGYSVSREKKERFSLILESASTNQTSMYLCASRSGNSPLHFGNGTRLTVT.

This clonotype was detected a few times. CDR3 residues: CAWSFGGYEQYF. The CDR3 DNA reads as TGTGCCTGGAGTTTCGGCGGCTACGAGCAGTACTTC. The chain carries TRBV30 and TRBJ2-7; no firm D call. This CDR3 is 12 amino acids long. V dropped 2 bases and J dropped 3 bases, with 8 bases sitting between them. CDR1 and CDR2 (germline): GTSNPN, SVGIG (reference sequence).

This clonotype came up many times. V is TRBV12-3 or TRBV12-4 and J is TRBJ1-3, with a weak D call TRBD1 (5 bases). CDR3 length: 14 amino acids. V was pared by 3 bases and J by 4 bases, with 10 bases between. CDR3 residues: CASSFAGRGNTIYF. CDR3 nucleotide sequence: TGTGCCAGCAGTTTCGCGGGGCGAGGAAACACCATATATTTT.

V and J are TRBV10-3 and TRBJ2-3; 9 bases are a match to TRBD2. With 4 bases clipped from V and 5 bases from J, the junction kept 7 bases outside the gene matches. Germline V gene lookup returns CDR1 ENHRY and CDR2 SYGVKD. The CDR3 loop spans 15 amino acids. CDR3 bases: TGTGCCATCAGTGGGCTTAGCGGGGGTGGAGATACGCAGTATTTT. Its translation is CAISGLSGGGDTQYF.

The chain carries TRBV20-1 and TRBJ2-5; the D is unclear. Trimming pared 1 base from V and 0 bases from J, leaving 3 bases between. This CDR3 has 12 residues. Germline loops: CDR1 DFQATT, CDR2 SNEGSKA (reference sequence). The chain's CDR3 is CSARGYQETQYF. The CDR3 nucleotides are TGCAGTGCTAGAGGGTACCAAGAGACCCAGTACTTC.

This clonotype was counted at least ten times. The CDR3 loop is CASSISSGGTDTQYF. For the CDR3, the DNA is TGTGCCAGTAGTATTTCCAGCGGGGGCACAGATACGCAGTATTTT. This chain joins TRBV19 and TRBJ2-3; 7 bases match TRBD2. Germline V gives CDR1 LNHDA, CDR2 SQIVND (reference sequence). The CDR3 loop spans 15 amino acids. J lost 1 base, V lost 3 bases, and 4 bases had no gene match.

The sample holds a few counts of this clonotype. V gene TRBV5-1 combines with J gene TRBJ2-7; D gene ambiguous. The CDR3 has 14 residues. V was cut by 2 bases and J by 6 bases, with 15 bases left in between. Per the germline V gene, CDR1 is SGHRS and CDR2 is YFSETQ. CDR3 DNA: TGCGCCAGCAGCTTAGGTCCCTCCTCCAGCGAGCAGTACTTC. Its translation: CASSLGPSSSEQYF.

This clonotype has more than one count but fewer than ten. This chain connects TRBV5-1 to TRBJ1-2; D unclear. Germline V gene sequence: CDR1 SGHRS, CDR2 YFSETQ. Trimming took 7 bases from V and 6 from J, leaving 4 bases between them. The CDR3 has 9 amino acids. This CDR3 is CASADGYTF. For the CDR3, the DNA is TGCGCCAGCGCTGATGGCTACACCTTC.

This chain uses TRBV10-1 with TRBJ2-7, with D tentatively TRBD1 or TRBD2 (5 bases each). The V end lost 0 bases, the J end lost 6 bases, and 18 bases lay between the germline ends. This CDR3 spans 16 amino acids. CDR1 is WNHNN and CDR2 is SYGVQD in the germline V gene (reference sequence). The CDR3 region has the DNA TGCGCCAGCAGTGAGTCGATTGGTAGGGGAGTCTCCGAGCAGTACTTC. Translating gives CASSESIGRGVSEQYF.

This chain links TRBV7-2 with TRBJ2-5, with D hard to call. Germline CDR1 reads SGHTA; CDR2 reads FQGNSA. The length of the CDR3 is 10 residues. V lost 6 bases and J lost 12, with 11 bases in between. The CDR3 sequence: CASSDSPKYF. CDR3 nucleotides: TGTGCCAGCAGTGATTCACCTAAGTACTTC.

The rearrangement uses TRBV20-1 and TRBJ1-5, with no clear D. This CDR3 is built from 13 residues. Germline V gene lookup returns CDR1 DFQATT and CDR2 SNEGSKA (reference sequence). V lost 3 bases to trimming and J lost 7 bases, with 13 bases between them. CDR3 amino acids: CSASKLPSQPQHF. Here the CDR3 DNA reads TGCAGTGCTAGCAAGCTTCCCTCACAGCCCCAGCATTTT.

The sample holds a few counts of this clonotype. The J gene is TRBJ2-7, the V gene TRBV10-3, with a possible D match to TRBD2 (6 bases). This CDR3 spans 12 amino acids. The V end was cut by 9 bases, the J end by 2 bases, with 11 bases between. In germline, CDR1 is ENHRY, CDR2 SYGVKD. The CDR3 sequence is CAIWEEAYEQYF. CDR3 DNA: TGTGCCATTTGGGAGGAGGCCTACGAGCAGTACTTC.

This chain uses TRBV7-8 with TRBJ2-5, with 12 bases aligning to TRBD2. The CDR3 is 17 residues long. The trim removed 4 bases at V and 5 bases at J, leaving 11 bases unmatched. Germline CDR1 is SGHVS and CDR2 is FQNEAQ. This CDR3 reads CASSSGLAGRAGETQYF. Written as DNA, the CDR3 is TGTGCCAGCAGCTCTGGACTAGCGGGGCGAGCGGGTGAGACCCAGTACTTC.

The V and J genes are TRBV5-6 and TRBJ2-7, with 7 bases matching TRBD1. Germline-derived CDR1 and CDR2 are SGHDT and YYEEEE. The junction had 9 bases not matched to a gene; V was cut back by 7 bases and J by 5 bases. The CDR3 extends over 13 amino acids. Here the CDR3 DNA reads TGTGCCAGCGGCCGGGGTAGGGGGCACGAGCAGTACTTC. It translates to CASGRGRGHEQYF.

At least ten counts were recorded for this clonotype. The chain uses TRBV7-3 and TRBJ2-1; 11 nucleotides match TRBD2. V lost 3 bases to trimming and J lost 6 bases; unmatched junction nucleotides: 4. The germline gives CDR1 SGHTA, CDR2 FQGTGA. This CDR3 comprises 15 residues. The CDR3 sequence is CASSFLAGGFNEQFF. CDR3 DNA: TGTGCCAGCAGCTTCCTAGCGGGGGGCTTCAATGAGCAGTTCTTC.

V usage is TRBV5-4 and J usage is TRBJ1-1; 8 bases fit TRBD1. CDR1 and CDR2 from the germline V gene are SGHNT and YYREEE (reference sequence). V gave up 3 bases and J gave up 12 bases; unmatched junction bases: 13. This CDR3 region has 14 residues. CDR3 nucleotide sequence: TGTGCCAGCAGCTGGACGGGACAGGTAATTCCTTCTTTCTTT. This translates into CASSWTGQVIPSFF.